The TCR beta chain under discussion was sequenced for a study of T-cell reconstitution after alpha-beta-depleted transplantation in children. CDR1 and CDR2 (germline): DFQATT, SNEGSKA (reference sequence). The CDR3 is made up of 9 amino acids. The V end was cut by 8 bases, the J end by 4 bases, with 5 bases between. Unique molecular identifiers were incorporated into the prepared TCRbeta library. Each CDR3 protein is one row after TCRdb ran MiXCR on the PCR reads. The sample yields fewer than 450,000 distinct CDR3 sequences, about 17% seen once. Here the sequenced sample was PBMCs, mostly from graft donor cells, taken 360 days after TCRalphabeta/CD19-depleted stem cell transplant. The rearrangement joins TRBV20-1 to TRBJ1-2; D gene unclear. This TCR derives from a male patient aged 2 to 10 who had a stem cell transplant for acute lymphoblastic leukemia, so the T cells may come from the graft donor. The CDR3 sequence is CSSGYGYTF. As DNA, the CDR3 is TGCAGTTCGGGCTATGGCTACACCTTC.